The 17 T cell receptor beta chains below come from one sample, sequenced in a study of T cells in Graves' hyperthyroidism and ophthalmopathy. RNA transcripts gave rise to amplified TCR beta CDR3 regions. The TCR CDR3 first-round RT-PCR relied on the HTBI primer set. TCRdb independently ran MiXCR on the multiplex PCR reads; one entry per CDR3 protein. The sample includes roughly 500,000 distinct CDR3 sequences, 46% of them seen just once. Sequenced: peripheral blood or thyroid tissue (not recorded which). The receptors come from an adult woman with Graves' disease, either hyperthyroidism or ophthalmopathy (not recorded which).

This clonotype was seen once. This sequence joins TRBV15 and TRBJ2-2; tentative D call: TRBD1 (7 bases). V lost 0 bases and J 4 bases, leaving 18 bases between the germline ends. This CDR3 is 18 amino acids long. The germline gives CDR1 LNHNV, CDR2 YYDKDF (reference sequence). Here the CDR3 DNA reads TGTGCCACCAGCAGAGATCCACCAGGGGGGCTGAGCACCGGGGAGCTGTTTTTT. Amino acid sequence: CATSRDPPGGLSTGELFF.

This clonotype was seen just once. This chain links TRBV7-8 with TRBJ2-7, with D possibly being TRBD2 (6 bases). V lost 5 bases and J lost 0, with 17 bases in between. CDR3 length: 16 amino acids. Germline values: CDR1 SGHVS, CDR2 FQNEAQ. The DNA of the CDR3 is TGTGCCAGCAGCATCACCGGAGGGGCCGACTCCTACGAGCAGTACTTC. Protein: CASSITGGADSYEQYF.

The V and J genes are TRBV7-8 and TRBJ1-2; unclear D gene. Per germline, CDR1 SGHVS and CDR2 FQNEAQ. The CDR3 is 14 residues long. Trimming stripped 3 bases from V and 4 bases from J, with 12 bases between. DNA for the CDR3: TGTGCCAGCAGCTTGCGCAGGCCTTTCTATGGCTACACCTTC. It encodes CASSLRRPFYGYTF.

This clonotype was recorded many times. The chain recombines TRBV7-9 with TRBJ1-6, with TRBD1 matching 8 bases. The CDR3 runs 15 residues. Per the germline V gene, CDR1 is SEHNR and CDR2 is FQNEAQ (reference sequence). Trimming removed 4 bases from V and 8 bases from J; junction bases left unmatched: 7. The CDR3 DNA reads TGTGCCAGCAGCTCGCGGGACAGGCTCGATTCACCCCTCCACTTT. Translating gives CASSSRDRLDSPLHF.

The rearrangement links TRBV7-6 to TRBJ1-6, with 7 bases aligning to TRBD1. With V trimmed by 9 bases and J by 7 bases, 12 bases remained unmatched. Germline V lookup: CDR1 SGHVS, CDR2 FNYEAQ. This CDR3 has 15 residues. The CDR3 spells CASSPTDRQNSPLHF. CDR3 DNA sequence: TGTGCCAGTAGCCCCACGGACAGGCAGAATTCACCCCTCCACTTT.

This clonotype was counted many times. The CDR3 DNA is TGTGCCAGCAGTTTACTAGTTGCGGGCTACGAGCAGTACTTC. This translates into CASSLLVAGYEQYF. The rearrangement joins TRBV2 to TRBJ2-7; possible D gene TRBD2, 5 bases. The CDR3 totals 14 residues. Trimming stripped 5 bases from V and 3 bases from J, with 14 bases between. Per the germline V gene, CDR1 is SNHLY and CDR2 is FYNNEI.

CDR3 in amino acids: CASSFGWSSGNTIYF. CDR3 sequence (DNA): TGTGCCAGCAGTTTTGGTTGGAGCTCTGGAAACACCATATATTTT. The chain has TRBV28 and TRBJ1-3; D gene ambiguous. CDR1 is MDHEN and CDR2 is SYDVKM in the germline V gene. Deletions cut 3 bases from V and 0 bases from J, with 9 bases between. There are 15 residues in the CDR3. The full variable domain, its missing parts supplied by reference TRBV28 and TRBJ1-3, is DVKVTQSSRYLVKRTGEKVFLECVQDMDHENMFWYRQDPGLGLRLIYFSYDVKMKEKGDIPEGYSVSREKKERFSLILESASTNQTSMYLCASSFGWSSGNTIYFGEGSWLTVV.

The table lists this clonotype with a few counts. The rearrangement joins TRBV28 to TRBJ2-2; tentatively, D is TRBD2 (5 bases). This CDR3 has 14 amino acids. Germline assignment: CDR1 MDHEN and CDR2 SYDVKM. Between the trimmed V and J ends, which lost 3 bases and 5 bases, there was a span of 10 bases. The CDR3 nucleotides are TGTGCCAGCAGTTTTCGGGGTCCTACCGGGGAGCTGTTTTTT. Its protein product is CASSFRGPTGELFF.

This clonotype was counted many times. The rearrangement uses TRBV20-1 and TRBJ2-7; weak D call: TRBD2 (7 bases). CDR3 size: 13 residues. V shed 2 bases and J shed 7 bases, with 15 bases lying between them. Germline values: CDR1 DFQATT, CDR2 SNEGSKA (reference sequence). The CDR3 spells CSARWRGPGEQYF. The CDR3 DNA follows: TGCAGTGCTAGATGGCGGGGGCCAGGGGAGCAGTACTTC.

This clonotype was found many times. V gene TRBV9 combines with J gene TRBJ1-3; unclear D gene. The CDR3 totals 13 residues. Trimming cost V 1 base and J 4 bases, with 6 bases left between them. From germline, CDR1 is SGDLS and CDR2 YYNGEE. Written as DNA, the CDR3 is TGTGCCAGCAGCGTATCCCCAGGAAACACCATATATTTT. Translated: CASSVSPGNTIYF.

V usage is TRBV9 and J usage is TRBJ1-6; D uncertain. Trimming shortened V by 5 bases and J by 5 bases, and 20 bases separated the two germline ends. Looked up from germline, CDR1 is SGDLS and CDR2 is YYNGEE. The CDR3 length is 17 residues. DNA of the CDR3: TGTGCCAGCAGTGCTAGAGACCCCCCGGCAGATAATTCACCCCTCCACTTT. Translating gives CASSARDPPADNSPLHF.

The chain links TRBV10-3 to TRBJ2-5; 7 nucleotides match TRBD1. The germline V gene encodes CDR1 ENHRY and CDR2 SYGVKD. Trimming removed 5 bases from V and 9 bases from J; junction bases left unmatched: 21. The CDR3 length is 17 residues. The CDR3 DNA reads TGTGCCATCAGTCGGTCGGCAGGGGGTGGGAACAATCAGCCCCAGTACTTC. Protein: CAISRSAGGGNNQPQYF.

The sample holds many counts of this clonotype. The chain is built from TRBV5-1 and TRBJ1-1; 8 nucleotides agree with TRBD1. This CDR3 comprises 14 residues. Unmatched junction bases numbered 6, after V lost 4 bases and J lost 4 bases. Germline CDR1 is SGHRS and CDR2 is YFSETQ. For the CDR3, the DNA is TGCGCCAGCAGCCCCGGAGACAGGGGCACTGAAGCTTTCTTT. Residues: CASSPGDRGTEAFF. The full variable domain, rest sourced from reference TRBV5-1 and TRBJ1-1, is KAGVTQTPRYLIKTRGQQVTLSCSPISGHRSVSWYQQTPGQGLQFLFEYFSETQRNKGNFPGRFSGRQFSNSRSEMNVSTLELGDSALYLCASSPGDRGTEAFFGQGTRLTVV.

In this sample, this clonotype turned up many times. In nucleotides, the CDR3 is TGCGCCAGCAGCCAAGGTGGATCAGTGAACACTGAAGCTTTCTTT. Protein product: CASSQGGSVNTEAFF. The chain joins TRBV4-1 to TRBJ1-1; D is unclear. CDR1 is MGHRA and CDR2 is YSYEKL in the germline V gene. V shed 1 base and J shed 0 bases, with 9 bases lying between them. CDR3 length equals 15 residues.

The sample holds a few counts of this clonotype. This chain links TRBV2 with TRBJ2-7; 8 positions match TRBD1. Germline loops: CDR1 SNHLY, CDR2 FYNNEI. V lost 6 bases to trimming and J lost 3 bases; unmatched junction nucleotides: 4. This CDR3 comprises 13 residues. The CDR3 region is CASRVGQGYEQYF. The CDR3, as DNA: TGTGCCAGCAGGGTCGGACAGGGCTACGAGCAGTACTTC.

The chain couples TRBV7-2 to TRBJ1-5; 8 nucleotides agree with TRBD1. The CDR3 has 14 amino acids. Germline V gene lookup returns CDR1 SGHTA and CDR2 FQGNSA. The V segment lost 5 bases and the J segment 4 bases; nucleotides outside the gene matches: 4. This CDR3 reads CASSIRTGNQPQHF. DNA for the CDR3: TGTGCCAGCAGCATAAGGACAGGGAATCAGCCCCAGCATTTT.

This clonotype was seen once. CDR3 loop: CASSLDGGAGSPLHF. DNA for the CDR3: TGTGCCAGCAGCTTAGATGGGGGGGCCGGTTCACCCCTCCACTTT. This chain uses TRBV7-2 with TRBJ1-6, with D maybe TRBD1 (6 bases). Germline assignment: CDR1 SGHTA and CDR2 FQGNSA. There are 15 residues in the CDR3. V was pared by 1 base and J by 9 bases, with 13 bases between.